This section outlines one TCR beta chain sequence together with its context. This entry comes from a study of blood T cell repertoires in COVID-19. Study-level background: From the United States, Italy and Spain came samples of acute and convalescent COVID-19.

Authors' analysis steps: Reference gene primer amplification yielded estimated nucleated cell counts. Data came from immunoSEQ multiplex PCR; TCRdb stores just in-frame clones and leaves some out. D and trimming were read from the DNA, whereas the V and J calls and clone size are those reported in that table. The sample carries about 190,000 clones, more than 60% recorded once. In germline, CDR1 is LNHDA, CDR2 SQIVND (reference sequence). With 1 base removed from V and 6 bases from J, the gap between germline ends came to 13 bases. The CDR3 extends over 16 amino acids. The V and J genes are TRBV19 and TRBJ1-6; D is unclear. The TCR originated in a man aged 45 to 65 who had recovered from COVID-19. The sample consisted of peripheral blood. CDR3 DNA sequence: TGTGCCAGTAGTATAGGTTCTTACCGGGGTAATTCACCCCTCCACTTT. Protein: CASSIGSYRGNSPLHF.